Listed here are 26 T cell receptor beta chains from one sample, sequenced in a study of identical twins. TCRdb processed the 5' RACE reads anew with MiXCR; each CDR3 protein has one entry. The sample yields some 900,000 distinct CDR3 sequences, roughly 12% seen once. These data were also reused for a study on yellow fever vaccine responses in identical twins.

Material: PBMCs. Receptors originate from a woman between 18 and 29 years old in good health.

The DNA for the CDR3 is TGCGCCAGCAGCCTACAACACCTGACAGGGAACACCGGGGAGCTGTTTTTT. It yields the protein CASSLQHLTGNTGELFF. The chain carries TRBV5-1 and TRBJ2-2; D might be TRBD1 (6 bases). The V gene lost 4 bases and the J gene lost 1 base, with 17 bases spanning the gap. The CDR3 runs to 17 residues. CDR1 is SGHRS, CDR2 YFSETQ, per germline. Using reference TRBV5-1 and TRBJ2-2 for the parts outside the CDR3, the full variable domain is KAGVTQTPRYLIKTRGQQVTLSCSPISGHRSVSWYQQTPGQGLQFLFEYFSETQRNKGNFPGRFSGRQFSNSRSEMNVSTLELGDSALYLCASSLQHLTGNTGELFFGEGSRLTVL.

A few counts support this clonotype. The rearrangement uses TRBV10-3 and TRBJ1-5; tentatively, D is TRBD1 (6 bases). Trimming shortened V by 2 bases and J by 2 bases, and 10 bases separated the two germline ends. CDR1 and CDR2 (germline): ENHRY, SYGVKD. The CDR3 is 15 residues long. In nucleotides, the CDR3 is TGTGCCATCAGTGAGGGGGGCCTCGGCAATCAGCCCCAGCATTTT. Residues: CAISEGGLGNQPQHF.

With regard to this clonotype: One junction end does not reproduce the germline sequence, and a read error may be involved. The CDR3 region has the DNA TGTGCCATCAGCCCCGGGACAGTCACAGATACGCAGTATTTT. This encodes CAISPGTVTDTQYF. The chain links TRBV5-8 to TRBJ2-3; 7 bases map to TRBD1. Germline V gives CDR1 SGHTS, CDR2 YDEGEE. The CDR3 runs to 14 residues. Full variable domain (outside the CDR3, taken from reference TRBV5-8 and TRBJ2-3): EAGVTQSPTHLIKTRGQQATLRCSPISGHTSVYWYQQALGLGLQFLLWYDEGEERNRGNFPPRFSGRQFPNYSSELNVNALELEDSALYLCAISPGTVTDTQYFGPGTRLTVL.

The sample holds a few counts of this clonotype. The chain's CDR3 is CASSFNDRNYEQYF. CDR3 nucleotide sequence: TGCGCCAGCAGCTTTAATGACAGAAACTACGAGCAGTACTTC. The chain combines TRBV5-1 with TRBJ2-7, with a weak D call TRBD1 (5 bases). The CDR3 length is 14 residues. Trimming stripped 2 bases from V and 3 bases from J, with 12 bases between. Germline CDR1 is SGHRS and CDR2 is YFSETQ.

The gene calls are TRBV27 and TRBJ2-3, with 10 bases fitting TRBD2. The germline V gene encodes CDR1 MNHEY and CDR2 SMNVEV (reference sequence). Trimming at V came to 8 bases and at J to 1 base, leaving 12 bases not matched to a gene. The CDR3 runs to 17 residues. CDR3 nucleotide sequence: TGTGCCAGCCGTGGTCTAGCGGGAGTCCCCCGCACAGATACGCAGTATTTT. Amino acids: CASRGLAGVPRTDTQYF.

The chain is built from TRBV7-8 and TRBJ2-2, with TRBD2 matching over 8 bases. Trimming at V came to 3 bases and at J to 8 bases, leaving 11 bases not matched to a gene. This CDR3 spans 16 amino acids. CDR1 is SGHVS, CDR2 FQNEAQ, per germline. CDR3 region: CASSFQTGLVEGELFF. CDR3 coding DNA: TGTGCCAGCAGCTTCCAAACGGGACTAGTGGAGGGGGAGCTGTTTTTT.

As DNA, the CDR3 is TGTGCCAGCAGTCGAACAGGCCTAGCAGACTACAATGAGCAGTTCTTC. Its protein product is CASSRTGLADYNEQFF. V and J are TRBV7-9 and TRBJ2-1; D tentatively reads TRBD1 or TRBD2 (5 bases each). Trimming took 6 bases from V and 3 from J, leaving 18 bases between them. Germline values: CDR1 SEHNR, CDR2 FQNEAQ (reference sequence). CDR3 length: 16 amino acids.

This clonotype was seen a few times. The V call is TRBV20-1, the J call TRBJ1-1; D unresolved. Germline CDR1 reads DFQATT; CDR2 reads SNEGSKA (reference sequence). The CDR3 spans 13 residues. V lost 0 bases to trimming and J lost 5 bases, with 10 bases between them. CDR3 nucleotides: TGCAGTGCTAGAGATCATGGGTCGACTGAAGCTTTCTTT. This sequence encodes CSARDHGSTEAFF.

V is TRBV6-1 and J is TRBJ2-1, with 14 positions matching TRBD2. The V gene's germline CDR1 is MNHNS and CDR2 SASEGT. The CDR3 consists of 17 residues. The trim removed 6 bases at V and 0 bases at J, leaving 4 bases unmatched. The CDR3 DNA reads as TGTGCCAGCAGAGGACTAGCGGGGGGCAGCTCCTACAATGAGCAGTTCTTC. Its translation is CASRGLAGGSSYNEQFF.

This clonotype appeared many times. The gene calls are TRBV5-1 and TRBJ1-2; 7 nucleotides align to TRBD1. Trimming took 4 bases from V and 5 from J; bases not matched to a gene: 8. CDR3 size: 14 residues. Germline values: CDR1 SGHRS, CDR2 YFSETQ. CDR3 region: CASSLDRVGYGYTF. CDR3 nucleotides: TGCGCCAGCAGCCTTGACAGGGTGGGGTATGGCTACACCTTC.

This chain connects TRBV20-1 to TRBJ2-1, with 9 bases aligning to TRBD2. The CDR3 is 16 amino acids. The germline V gene encodes CDR1 DFQATT and CDR2 SNEGSKA (reference sequence). Losses at the gene ends were 3 bases for V and 1 base for J; bases not matched to a gene: 7. CDR3 region: CSASPRTSVSYNEQFF. Here the CDR3 DNA reads TGCAGTGCTAGTCCGAGGACTAGCGTATCCTACAATGAGCAGTTCTTC.

In its sample, this clonotype was seen a few times. The chain has TRBV5-1 and TRBJ2-3, with D perhaps matching TRBD2 (5 bases). V lost 0 bases, J lost 0 bases, and 11 bases lay in between. The CDR3 extends over 16 amino acids. Germline V CDR1 and CDR2: SGHRS, YFSETQ. DNA of the CDR3: TGCGCCAGCAGCTTGGAGGACTCCTTTAGCACAGATACGCAGTATTTT. As protein: CASSLEDSFSTDTQYF.

V and J are TRBV10-2 and TRBJ1-5; no firm D call. The V end lost 2 bases, the J end lost 7 bases, and 9 bases lay between the germline ends. Germline loops: CDR1 WSHSY, CDR2 SAAADI. The CDR3 has 13 amino acids. CDR3 sequence: CASSEGEGQPQHF. As DNA, the CDR3 is TGCGCCAGCAGTGAGGGGGAAGGGCAGCCCCAGCATTTT.

The DNA of the CDR3 is TGTGCCAGCAGTGAAGACAGGGTAGGGCGATACGAGCAGTACGTC. Translated, it gives CASSEDRVGRYEQYV. The chain has TRBV6-1 and TRBJ2-7; tentatively, D is TRBD1 (6 bases). The V end was cut by 1 base, the J end by 4 bases, with 14 bases between. Germline loops: CDR1 MNHNS, CDR2 SASEGT. The length of the CDR3 is 15 residues.

This clonotype was seen only a few times. The DNA for the CDR3 is TGTGCCAGCAGTAGGACCGGGACTAGCGGGGCTAATGAGCAGTTCTTC. This sequence encodes CASSRTGTSGANEQFF. This chain connects TRBV6-1 to TRBJ2-1, with 13 bases lining up with TRBD2. Germline V lookup: CDR1 MNHNS, CDR2 SASEGT. The CDR3 sequence is 16 residues long. Trimming took 5 bases from V and 7 from J; bases not matched to a gene: 8.

The rearrangement uses TRBV6-5 and TRBJ1-5, with D hard to call. CDR1 and CDR2 (germline): MNHEY, SVGAGI. V gave up 4 bases and J gave up 2 bases, with 6 bases separating them. This CDR3 has 13 residues. CDR3 loop: CASSSLRNQPQHF. As DNA, the CDR3 is TGTGCCAGCAGTTCCCTCCGCAATCAGCCCCAGCATTTT.

This clonotype was seen more than once but under ten times. V usage is TRBV19 and J usage is TRBJ2-3, with TRBD2 matching over 9 bases. This CDR3 has 15 residues. The germline V gene has CDR1 LNHDA and CDR2 SQIVND (reference sequence). The junction had 3 bases not matched to a gene; V was cut back by 3 bases and J by 2 bases. CDR3 nucleotides: TGTGCCAGTAGTATTTCTAGCGGGACCACAGATACGCAGTATTTT. It codes for CASSISSGTTDTQYF.

The chain couples TRBV19 to TRBJ1-3, with a tentative D call TRBD1 (5 bases). Germline CDR1 LNHDA, CDR2 SQIVND (reference sequence). This CDR3 is 14 amino acids long. The V end was cut by 3 bases, the J end by 4 bases, with 10 bases between. The CDR3 protein is CASSIFGTGNTIYF. The DNA for the CDR3 is TGTGCCAGTAGTATCTTCGGGACCGGAAACACCATATATTTT.

V gene TRBV9 combines with J gene TRBJ2-7; D gene ambiguous. This CDR3 is 16 amino acids long. V was trimmed by 0 bases and J by 0 bases, leaving 13 bases between them. Looked up from germline, CDR1 is SGDLS and CDR2 is YYNGEE. CDR3 bases: TGTGCCAGCAGCGTAGGTTCGGCGGTAAGCTCCTACGAGCAGTACTTC. It encodes CASSVGSAVSSYEQYF.

V gene TRBV2 combines with J gene TRBJ1-4; D not certain. Trimming shortened V by 10 bases and J by 3 bases, and 18 bases separated the two germline ends. The CDR3 is 15 amino acids. Germline lookup yields CDR1 SNHLY and CDR2 FYNNEI. This CDR3 reads CANQSPGGSNEKLFF. CDR3 DNA sequence: TGTGCCAACCAGTCCCCCGGAGGTTCTAATGAAAAACTGTTTTTT.

This clonotype has just a few counts. The gene calls are TRBV20-1 and TRBJ2-7; D perhaps matches TRBD2 (5 bases). The CDR3 extends over 14 amino acids. V lost 1 base and J lost 3, with 13 bases in between. The germline V gene encodes CDR1 DFQATT and CDR2 SNEGSKA (reference sequence). CDR3 DNA: TGCAGTGCTAGAGGCCCAAACGGGAACTACGAGCAGTACGTC. Translation: CSARGPNGNYEQYV.

The CDR3 loop is CASRGTSGRVNEQFF. Written as DNA, the CDR3 is TGTGCCAGCAGGGGGACTAGCGGGAGGGTCAATGAGCAGTTCTTC. The chain couples TRBV6-1 to TRBJ2-1, with 16 bases aligning to TRBD2. CDR1 and CDR2 (germline): MNHNS, SASEGT. The CDR3 extends over 15 amino acids. The junction had 2 bases not matched to a gene; V was cut back by 6 bases and J by 6 bases.

This clonotype has at least ten counts. The genes are TRBV6-5 and TRBJ1-5; D is unresolved. Trimming took off 0 bases at V and 7 bases at J, with 13 bases between the two ends. CDR1 and CDR2 (germline): MNHEY, SVGAGI. The CDR3 consists of 15 residues. CDR3 DNA sequence: TGTGCCAGCAGTTACTCGATAACAGCTAACCAGCCCCAGCATTTT. Translation: CASSYSITANQPQHF.

Ten or more counts support this clonotype. The chain employs TRBV20-1 and TRBJ2-1; D is ambiguous. CDR3 size: 13 residues. V lost 0 bases, J lost 5 bases, and 8 bases lay in between. Germline CDR1 and CDR2: DFQATT and SNEGSKA (reference sequence). CDR3 coding DNA: TGCAGTGCTAGAGATTCGGCCCACAATGAGCAGTTCTTC. Its protein product is CSARDSAHNEQFF.

This clonotype was observed a few times. The chain recombines TRBV27 with TRBJ2-2; D is uncertain. The CDR3 runs 14 residues. V was shortened by 5 bases and J by 6 bases, with 13 bases between the two germline ends. CDR1 and CDR2 (germline): MNHEY, SMNVEV (reference sequence). The CDR3 reads CASSPGPPAGELFF. The CDR3 region has the DNA TGTGCCAGCAGTCCCGGACCACCGGCCGGGGAGCTGTTTTTT.

This sequence joins TRBV9 and TRBJ2-3; 7 bases map to TRBD1. The CDR3 runs 16 residues. V shed 7 bases, J shed 1 base, and the junction held 12 bases outside the gene matches. Germline V gene data show CDR1 as SGDLS and CDR2 as YYNGEE. Here the CDR3 DNA reads TGTGCCAGCTCAAACAATCGACAGGGAGGCACAGATACGCAGTATTTT. This sequence encodes CASSNNRQGGTDTQYF.